Shown below are 3 T cell receptor beta chains from a single sample sequenced in a study of shared clonotypes between healthy human individuals. Assay used: immunoSEQ multiplex PCR; TCRdb lists only in-frame clones, some missing. Of roughly 220,000 clones listed, 50% to 75% are singletons. Source material: memory CD4+ T cells sorted from blood. Subset indicated: CD45RA-negative fraction. Receptors originate from a man in his thirties or forties in good health.

The chain has TRBV7-8 and TRBJ2-3; a possible D gene is TRBD1 (6 bases). The length of the CDR3 is 16 residues. V was clipped by 3 bases and J by 2 bases, with 15 bases between them. Germline loops: CDR1 SGHVS, CDR2 FQNEAQ. Written as DNA, the CDR3 is TGTGCCAGCAGCTTGGGACAAGGTTCTACCACAGATACGCAGTATTTT. It encodes CASSLGQGSTTDTQYF.

V usage is TRBV10-2 and J usage is TRBJ2-5; a possible D gene is TRBD2 (6 bases). The CDR3 has 19 residues. The ends were cut back, 3 bases at V and 3 bases at J, with 26 bases in the middle. CDR1 is WSHSY, CDR2 SAAADI, per germline. The chain's CDR3 is CASSEGVMGSGLKKETQYF. CDR3 bases: TGCGCCAGCAGTGAAGGGGTTATGGGATCGGGACTCAAAAAAGAGACCCAGTACTTC.

This clone was counted between two and nine times. One end of the junction varies from germline; a read error may be responsible. V and J are TRBV27 and TRBJ2-7, with a weak D call TRBD1 (6 bases). CDR3 size: 13 residues. The germline gives CDR1 MNHEY, CDR2 SMNVEV (reference sequence). This CDR3 reads CVSRSGQHYEQYF. CDR3 DNA sequence: TGTGTCAGCAGATCTGGACAGCACTACGAGCAGTACTTC.